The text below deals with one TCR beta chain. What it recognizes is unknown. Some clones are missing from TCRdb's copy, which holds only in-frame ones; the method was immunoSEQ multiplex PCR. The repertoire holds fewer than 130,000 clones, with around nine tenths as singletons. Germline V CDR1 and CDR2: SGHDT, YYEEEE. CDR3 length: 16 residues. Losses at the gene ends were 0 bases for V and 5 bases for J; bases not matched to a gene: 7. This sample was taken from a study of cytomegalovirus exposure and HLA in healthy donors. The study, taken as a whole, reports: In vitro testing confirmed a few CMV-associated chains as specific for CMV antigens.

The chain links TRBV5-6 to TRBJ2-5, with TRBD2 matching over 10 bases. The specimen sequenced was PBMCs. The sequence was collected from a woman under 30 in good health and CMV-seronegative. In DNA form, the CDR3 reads TGTGCCAGCAGCTTGGGCCCTAGCGGGAGCGGGGAGACCCAGTACTTC. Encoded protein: CASSLGPSGSGETQYF.